The entry below describes one TCR beta chain. The target of this receptor is not known. No much larger clone is present one base from it, and per-base qualities are unavailable. The data stem from a study of blood T cell repertoires in COVID-19 (dated by TCRdb to about 2020). Background for the entire study: Samples from collaborators originated in the United States, Italy and Spain and spanned both the acute and convalescent phases of COVID-19. The prospective study material was composed of cDNA or gDNA derived from T cells, B-cell-depleted T cells, or PBMCs. The dataset comprised deeply sampled blood TCRbeta repertoires from subjects exposed to, actively infected with, or recovered from COVID-19. The repertoires were released in a freely available public database intended as a resource for research on the immune response to SARS-CoV-2. The samples were drawn from two sources: the first 160 participants of the ongoing ImmuneRACE study, and over 950 subjects contributed by 6 global collaborators. Sample metadata almost always included a de-identified subject ID, COVID-19 status, age in years and sex. Where HLA class I and class II types were available, the types were taken from metadata supplied by the sample provider, not from assay-based typing.

TCRbeta CDR3 regions were amplified from genomic DNA by means of the immunoSEQ Assay, a bias-controlled multiplex PCR. In the original analysis: Within the assay, amplification of reference gene primers was used to estimate how many nucleated cells each sample contained. To quantify the absolute abundance of each unique TCRbeta CDR3 rearrangement, sequence reads were collapsed and filtered. For each sample, productive Simpson clonality was calculated as the square root of Simpson's diversity index across productive rearrangements. Not all clones reach the TCRdb copy of this immuneACCESS table, which keeps in-frame sequences only. Checked studies attribute under half of the gap to unresolved V genes and leave the rest unexplained. That table supplies the V and J calls and clone size; D and trimming were determined from the DNA. The sample yields tens of thousands of clones; over 80% were counted once. Jointly, the top ten make up over 8.5% of the sample.

Collaborating institutions collected whole blood in K2EDTA tubes following their own protocols. For TCRbeta analysis, collaborators shipped samples as frozen whole blood, isolated PBMCs, or DNA extracted from either of those sample types. The CDR3 sequence holds 17 residues, the cysteine and phenylalanine included. Only the CDR3 DNA is retained, 51 bases long and in frame from the first base. The full study reports these points: The quantity of clinical and demographic metadata differed by source and by participant and was supplied without curation.

Recombination joined TRBV1 with TRBJ2-1; the table's TRBD2 call for D was not verified on the DNA. TRBV1 constitutes a pseudogene. This sequence was found in a man older than 75 with acute or convalescent COVID-19. Sequencing used peripheral blood. The CDR3 region has the sequence CTSSQDLGLELHNEQFF. The DNA is TGCACCAGCAGCCAAGACTTGGGACTAGAACTCCACAATGAGCAGTTCTTC.